The present TCR beta chain was sequenced within a study of blood T cell repertoires in COVID-19. For the study at large: The United States, Italy and Spain were the sources of the acute and convalescent COVID-19 samples. Sources were T cells, B-cell-depleted T cells, or PBMCs; the material itself was cDNA or gDNA.

Authors' methods: Researchers report that nucleated cell counts were estimated from reference gene primer amplification. Sequencing used immunoSEQ multiplex PCR; TCRdb keeps in-frame clones, though not all of them. Clone size and V and J calls were adopted from that table, with D and trimming inferred from the DNA. Of about 59,000 clones listed, around 86% are singletons. Germline V CDR1 and CDR2: MGHRA, YSYEKL. There are 15 residues in the CDR3. V dropped 1 base and J dropped 2 bases, with 9 bases sitting between them. The clonotype was recovered from an elderly woman with active or convalescent COVID-19. J is TRBJ1-5 and V is TRBV4-1; no reliable D call. What was sequenced was peripheral blood. CDR3: CASSQGEQGNQPQHF. For the CDR3, the DNA is TGCGCCAGCAGCCAAGGTGAGCAGGGCAATCAGCCCCAGCATTTT.